The next 29 T cell receptor beta chains were all read from a single sample in a study of T-cell memory formation after mild COVID-19. TCRdb passed the 5' RACE reads through MiXCR, listing each CDR3 protein once. Of around 220,000 distinct CDR3 sequences in the sample, roughly 15% are singletons; the top ten hold 3% to 4.5%. Specimen: PBMCs or a T cell subset sorted from them (not recorded which). Receptors originate from a man between 18 and 29 years old who had mild COVID-19 (a few samples of this study predate the infection). Cell type and time point are not known.

This clonotype showed up just a few times. This chain connects TRBV14 to TRBJ2-4; unclear D gene. CDR1 and CDR2 (germline): SGHDN, FVKESK. The V and J ends lost 1 base and 0 bases respectively, with 7 bases between them. The CDR3 contains 15 residues. The CDR3 spells CASSQGGLAKNIQYF. DNA for the CDR3: TGTGCCAGCAGCCAAGGGGGATTAGCCAAAAACATTCAGTACTTC.

This clonotype was counted a few times. The chain joins TRBV7-9 to TRBJ2-1, with 8 bases fitting TRBD1. The CDR3 is 16 amino acids. V lost 3 bases to trimming and J lost 3 bases; unmatched junction nucleotides: 7. CDR1 and CDR2 from the germline V gene are SEHNR and FQNEAQ (reference sequence). The CDR3 loop is CASSFYPGGGYNEQFF. CDR3 nucleotides: TGTGCCAGCAGCTTTTACCCAGGGGGCGGCTACAATGAGCAGTTCTTC. The whole variable domain, filled in from reference TRBV7-9 and TRBJ2-1, reads DTGVSQNPRHKITKRGQNVTFRCDPISEHNRLYWYRQTLGQGPEFLTYFQNEAQLEKSRLLSDRFSAERPKGSFSTLEIQRTEQGDSAMYLCASSFYPGGGYNEQFFGPGTRLTVL.

This clonotype has just a few counts. This rearrangement joins TRBV12-3 or TRBV12-4 to TRBJ1-2, with D tentatively TRBD1 (5 bases). Trimming pared 3 bases from V and 2 bases from J, leaving 10 bases between. The CDR3 has 14 amino acids. The CDR3 sequence is CASSFIGANYGYTF. DNA for the CDR3: TGTGCCAGCAGTTTTATAGGGGCCAACTATGGCTACACCTTC.

The CDR3 protein is CASSFQGPTDTQYF. The DNA for the CDR3 is TGTGCCAGCAGTTTCCAGGGGCCTACAGATACGCAGTATTTT. The chain has TRBV12-3 or TRBV12-4 and TRBJ2-3; tentative D call: TRBD1 (6 bases). The CDR3 sequence is 14 residues long. V was pared by 3 bases and J by 3 bases, with 10 bases between.

The chain employs TRBV20-1 and TRBJ1-5, with no clear D. Per germline, CDR1 DFQATT and CDR2 SNEGSKA (reference sequence). The CDR3 consists of 13 residues. Trimming left V 1 base short and J 8 bases short, with 12 bases between. CDR3 protein: CSARGQISEPQHF. Written as DNA, the CDR3 is TGCAGTGCTAGAGGGCAGATATCAGAGCCCCAGCATTTT.

The sample holds many counts of this clonotype. The V call is TRBV4-1, the J call TRBJ1-4, with D possibly TRBD1 on 6 matching bases. CDR1 and CDR2 from the germline V gene are MGHRA and YSYEKL. Trimming removed 6 bases from V and 7 bases from J, with 15 bases in between. The CDR3 length is 14 residues. DNA of the CDR3: TGCGCCAGCAGAAATACAGGGAAGTTTGAAAAACTGTTTTTT. Translating it yields CASRNTGKFEKLFF.

The chain couples TRBV6-2 or TRBV6-3 to TRBJ2-7; 7 nucleotides match TRBD1. CDR1 and CDR2 (germline): MNHEY, SVGEGT. The CDR3 is 16 amino acids. Trimming took 6 bases from V and 2 from J; bases not matched to a gene: 13. The chain's CDR3 is CASSERTGTATYEQYV. DNA of the CDR3: TGTGCCAGCAGCGAACGGACCGGGACAGCGACCTACGAGCAGTACGTC.

The rearrangement uses TRBV7-2 and TRBJ1-2; 7 bases align to TRBD1. The V gene's germline CDR1 is SGHTA and CDR2 FQGNSA. The CDR3 has 18 residues. V shed 0 bases, J shed 5 bases, and the junction held 15 bases outside the gene matches. As DNA, the CDR3 is TGTGCCAGCAGCTTAGCGGCCGTCATGGCAGGGGGTGCTTATGGCTACACCTTC. Residues: CASSLAAVMAGGAYGYTF.

This clonotype was recorded only once. The V gene is TRBV12-3 or TRBV12-4, the J gene TRBJ2-7; D not resolved. The CDR3 loop spans 14 amino acids. V was trimmed by 3 bases and J by 4 bases, leaving 13 bases between them. CDR3 sequence (DNA): TGTGCCAGCAGTTTCCGCCCCGAATCTTACGAGCAGTACTTC. This encodes CASSFRPESYEQYF.

V and J are TRBV5-1 and TRBJ2-1, with TRBD2 identical over 8 bases. CDR3 length: 15 amino acids. Unmatched junction bases numbered 8, after V lost 0 bases and J lost 9 bases. Germline CDR1 reads SGHRS; CDR2 reads YFSETQ. CDR3 in DNA: TGCGCCAGCAGCTTGGACGTCGGGGGGGCCGGTGAGCAGTTCTTC. It codes for CASSLDVGGAGEQFF.

This clonotype was counted between two and nine times. The gene calls are TRBV2 and TRBJ1-5; 7 bases map to TRBD1. The CDR3 runs 14 residues. Losses at the gene ends were 6 bases for V and 5 bases for J; bases not matched to a gene: 7. Germline lookup yields CDR1 SNHLY and CDR2 FYNNEI. CDR3 sequence: CASSRDSLDQPQHF. CDR3 nucleotides: TGTGCCAGCAGCAGGGACAGCCTAGATCAGCCCCAGCATTTT. Complete variable domain (other parts from reference TRBV2 and TRBJ1-5): EPEVTQTPSHQVTQMGQEVILRCVPISNHLYFYWYRQILGQKVEFLVSFYNNEISEKSEIFDDQFSVERPDGSNFTLKIRSTKLEDSAMYFCASSRDSLDQPQHFGDGTRLSIL.

Note on this clonotype: An end of the junction does not agree with germline; a read error may underlie this. This chain connects TRBV4-2 to TRBJ1-2; the D gene is possibly TRBD1 (6 bases). Germline V gene data show CDR1 as LGHNA and CDR2 as YNFKEQ. The CDR3 sequence is 14 residues long. CDR3 amino acids: CASSPFINRDGYTF. The CDR3 DNA reads as TGCGCCAGCAGCCCCTTTATAAACAGGGATGGCTACACCTTC.

In its sample, this clonotype was seen a few times. The V and J genes are TRBV19 and TRBJ2-1; 15 bases are a match to TRBD2. The V gene's germline CDR1 is LNHDA and CDR2 SQIVND (reference sequence). V was pared by 5 bases and J by 9 bases, with 5 bases of the junction left unmatched. CDR3 length: 15 amino acids. CDR3 loop: CASSGLAGGEGEQFF. The CDR3 DNA follows: TGTGCCAGTAGTGGACTAGCGGGGGGGGAAGGTGAGCAGTTCTTC.

The V gene is TRBV5-1, the J gene TRBJ2-4; D not certain. V was cut by 0 bases and J by 4 bases, with 20 bases left in between. CDR1 SGHRS and CDR2 YFSETQ come from the germline V gene. This CDR3 has 18 residues. The CDR3 sequence: CASSLASFQPSFKNIQYF. CDR3 nucleotides: TGCGCCAGCAGCTTGGCATCCTTCCAACCCTCCTTTAAAAACATTCAGTACTTC.

This clonotype was seen only a few times. Sequence at one end of the junction differs from germline and may be a read error. The chain has TRBV2 and TRBJ1-6; a possible D gene is TRBD1 (5 bases). This CDR3 spans 18 amino acids. CDR1 is SNHLY and CDR2 is FYNNEI in the germline V gene. CDR3 loop: CASRDASFPRSFNSPLHF. CDR3 coding DNA: TGTGCCAGCCGGGACGCCAGTTTTCCCCGGTCCTTTAATTCACCCCTCCACTTT.

A few counts support this clonotype. The gene calls are TRBV2 and TRBJ2-3; 7 nucleotides line up with TRBD2. The CDR3 loop spans 14 amino acids. Per the germline V gene, CDR1 is SNHLY and CDR2 is FYNNEI. After removal of 4 bases from V and 4 bases from J, the junction contained 5 bases not matched to a gene. CDR3 bases: TGTGCCAGCAGTGGGACTAGTTTGGCAGATACGCAGTATTTT. Translation: CASSGTSLADTQYF.

This clonotype was observed a few times. The CDR3 bases are TGTGCCAGCAGCGGACAGGGTCAGGATACGCAGTATTTT. This gives the protein CASSGQGQDTQYF. The chain employs TRBV7-2 and TRBJ2-3; 8 positions agree with TRBD1. In germline, CDR1 is SGHTA, CDR2 FQGNSA. CDR3 length: 13 amino acids. J lost 6 bases, V lost 5 bases, and 4 bases had no gene match.

This clonotype was seen more than once but under ten times. V usage is TRBV28 and J usage is TRBJ1-5, with 8 bases identical to TRBD1. V lost 8 bases, J lost 6 bases, and 3 bases stayed unmatched. The CDR3 has 12 amino acids. In germline, CDR1 is MDHEN, CDR2 SYDVKM. The CDR3 nucleotides are TGTGCCAGCCAGGGGGCCCCTCAGCCCCAGCATTTT. Translation: CASQGAPQPQHF.

Only one count was recorded for this clonotype. The V gene is TRBV20-1, the J gene TRBJ1-5; TRBD1 matches at 7 bases. Losses at the gene ends were 5 bases for V and 4 bases for J; bases not matched to a gene: 14. Looked up from germline, CDR1 is DFQATT and CDR2 is SNEGSKA (reference sequence). This CDR3 is 16 amino acids long. CDR3 loop: CSARDSAKHSNQPQHF. For the CDR3, the DNA is TGCAGTGCTCGGGACAGTGCAAAACACTCAAATCAGCCCCAGCATTTT.

The chain employs TRBV28 and TRBJ1-5, with D unresolved. The V end was cut by 1 base, the J end by 7 bases, with 5 bases between. Germline CDR1 MDHEN, CDR2 SYDVKM. The CDR3 contains 12 residues. The CDR3 loop is CASSLYKQPQHF. The CDR3 region has the DNA TGTGCCAGCAGTTTATACAAGCAGCCCCAGCATTTT. Filled out from reference TRBV28 and TRBJ1-5, the complete variable domain reads DVKVTQSSRYLVKRTGEKVFLECVQDMDHENMFWYRQDPGLGLRLIYFSYDVKMKEKGDIPEGYSVSREKKERFSLILESASTNQTSMYLCASSLYKQPQHFGDGTRLSIL.

The J gene is TRBJ2-3, the V gene TRBV7-2, with a tentative D call TRBD2 (6 bases). Trimming shortened V by 1 base and J by 9 bases, and 20 bases separated the two germline ends. This CDR3 is 16 amino acids long. Per the germline V gene, CDR1 is SGHTA and CDR2 is FQGNSA. In nucleotides, the CDR3 is TGTGCCAGCAGCTTAGGGTTGGGCGGGGACTCGTGGACGCAGTATTTT. This gives the protein CASSLGLGGDSWTQYF.

The chain couples TRBV4-1 to TRBJ2-3; 7 bases are shared with TRBD2. The CDR3 consists of 14 residues. Trimming took 1 base from V and 8 from J; bases not matched to a gene: 6. Germline values: CDR1 MGHRA, CDR2 YSYEKL. CDR3 region: CASSQVGGGGTQYF. The CDR3 nucleotides are TGCGCCAGCAGCCAAGTTGGCGGCGGGGGTACGCAGTATTTT.

This clonotype was detected only a few times. This chain connects TRBV5-1 to TRBJ1-5, with a possible D match to TRBD1 (5 bases). CDR3 length: 15 amino acids. The germline V and J ends were trimmed by 0 bases and 7 bases, with 14 bases remaining between them. Germline values: CDR1 SGHRS, CDR2 YFSETQ. CDR3 amino acids: CASSLGSGLGQPQHF. The CDR3 bases are TGCGCCAGCAGCTTGGGGTCGGGACTCGGGCAGCCCCAGCATTTT.

The rearrangement uses TRBV3-1 and TRBJ2-3, with 10 bases that match TRBD2. Germline assignment: CDR1 LGHDT and CDR2 YNNKEL (reference sequence). V was clipped by 3 bases and J by 6 bases; unmatched bases: 9. The length of the CDR3 is 16 residues. This CDR3 is CASSQPGLAISDTQYF. The CDR3 DNA follows: TGTGCCAGCAGCCAGCCGGGACTAGCGATCTCCGATACGCAGTATTTT.

This clonotype was seen only a few times. The rearrangement uses TRBV11-2 and TRBJ1-2; D is unclear. V gave up 5 bases and J gave up 3 bases, with 13 bases separating them. Germline V gives CDR1 SGHAT, CDR2 FQNNGV. This CDR3 is 14 amino acids long. The CDR3 DNA is TGTGCCAGCAGCCGACCCCGACGGTACTATGGCTACACCTTC. It specifies CASSRPRRYYGYTF.

The sample holds many counts of this clonotype. The CDR3 DNA reads as TGCAGTGCTAGGGACCGTTTTAGGGTAGGACAGTACAATGAGCAGTTCTTC. Protein sequence: CSARDRFRVGQYNEQFF. This sequence joins TRBV20-1 and TRBJ2-1; D is possibly TRBD1 (6 bases). The CDR3 runs 17 residues. CDR1 DFQATT and CDR2 SNEGSKA come from the germline V gene (reference sequence). Trimming left V 3 bases short and J 4 bases short, with 22 bases between.

This clonotype was recorded at least ten times. V usage is TRBV20-1 and J usage is TRBJ2-3; no reliable D call. Germline V gives CDR1 DFQATT, CDR2 SNEGSKA (reference sequence). Trimming pared 5 bases from V and 0 bases from J, leaving 9 bases between. The CDR3 covers 13 residues. The chain's CDR3 is CSARDGSTDTQYF. The CDR3 DNA reads TGCAGTGCTCGTGACGGGAGCACAGATACGCAGTATTTT.

In this sample, this clonotype turned up a few times. The V call is TRBV11-2, the J call TRBJ1-2, with TRBD1 matching over 7 bases. The germline V gene has CDR1 SGHAT and CDR2 FQNNGV. The V segment lost 0 bases and the J segment 8 bases; nucleotides outside the gene matches: 9. The CDR3 covers 15 residues. The CDR3 nucleotides read TGTGCCAGCAGCTTAGAGGAACAGGGGTTCTACGGCTACACCTTC. Residues: CASSLEEQGFYGYTF.

This clonotype showed up just a few times. CDR3: CASGGSGVAGNEQFF. The CDR3 coding sequence is TGCGCCAGCGGAGGTAGCGGGGTAGCGGGTAATGAGCAGTTCTTC. V gene TRBV5-1 combines with J gene TRBJ2-1; 8 bases are a match to TRBD2. The CDR3 consists of 15 residues. With V trimmed by 7 bases and J by 7 bases, 13 bases remained unmatched. Germline CDR1 is SGHRS and CDR2 is YFSETQ.